This T cell receptor (beta chain) was found in a study of blood T cells in healthy people across ages. This clonotype was seen repeatedly, ten times or more. Its cognate antigen is unknown. Trimming removed 0 bases from V and 4 bases from J, with 6 bases in between. CDR1 DFQATT and CDR2 SNEGSKA come from the germline V gene (reference sequence). This CDR3 has 12 amino acids. For the second PCR, which ran for about 7 to 11 cycles, a sample-barcoded 5' primer and a J-beta primer mix were used. Via MiXCR, TCRdb re-called the 5' RACE reads, giving one row per CDR3 protein. The data show about 500,000 distinct CDR3 sequences, less than 25% seen once. Study conclusions and caveats: Significant beta diversity loss was already apparent by age approximately 38, declining roughly linearly.

This same sample was also taken into another study, of T cells of mothers and their children.

The V gene is TRBV20-1, the J gene TRBJ2-5; D gene ambiguous. Input material: blood. This TCR was sampled from a boy aged 10-17 years in good health. This CDR3 reads CSAREWGETQYF. In DNA form, the CDR3 reads TGCAGTGCTAGAGAGTGGGGAGAGACCCAGTACTTC.